The clone carrying this TCR beta chain was recorded at least ten times. Its antigen is unknown. The data stem from a study of T cells in Graves' hyperthyroidism and ophthalmopathy. The CDR3 covers 13 residues. The V gene's germline CDR1 is MNHEY and CDR2 SVGEGT. Trimming cost V 6 bases and J 10 bases, with 16 bases left between them. RNA transcripts gave rise to amplified TCR beta CDR3 regions. TCR CDR3 underwent first-round RT-PCR with the HTBI primer set. TCRdb reprocessed the multiplex PCR reads with MiXCR, giving one entry per CDR3 protein. The table lists roughly 700,000 distinct CDR3 sequences, roughly a sixth of them singletons. General study points: Researchers report that a 13 V-J model separated ophthalmopathy from stable hyperthyroidism.

Sequencing input: blood. This sequence joins TRBV6-2 or TRBV6-3 and TRBJ2-1, with D possibly TRBD1 on 6 matching bases. The sequence derives from a man aged 45-65 years with Graves' hyperthyroidism. In DNA, the CDR3 is TGTGCCAGCAGGATACAGGGTAAGGGGGAGCAGTTCTTC. Its protein is CASRIQGKGEQFF.